These T cell receptor beta chains were read from a single sample in a study of T-cell reconstitution after alpha-beta-depleted transplantation in children. From the PCR reads, TCRdb called clonotypes with MiXCR, one entry per CDR3 protein. The repertoire consists of approximately 220,000 distinct CDR3 sequences, with around a sixth occurring once and the leading ten covering approximately 40%. The sample in question was PBMCs, mostly from graft donor cells, obtained 360 days after TCRalphabeta/CD19-depleted stem cell transplant. The receptors come from a male patient aged 2-15 years who had a stem cell transplant for acute lymphoblastic leukemia, so the T cells may come from the graft donor. CDR3s include the opening cysteine and the closing phenylalanine or tryptophan. Fields, in order: CDR3 length, J gene, V gene, clone size, D gene, CDR3 protein, CDR3 DNA. A D gene is named only where the DNA matches it firmly. Clone size is given for some rows only: seen once, a few or many times, or a class if the clone is expanded.

>14|TRBJ1-2|TRBV5-1|few|NA
CASRRVQGGRGYTF
TGCGCCAGCAGAAGAGTACAGGGAGGAAGGGGCTACACCTTC
>16|TRBJ2-3|TRBV4-3|NA|TRBD1
CASSPAFQGATDTQYF
TGCGCCAGCAGCCCCGCTTTTCAGGGGGCCACAGATACGCAGTATTTT
>15|TRBJ1-1|TRBV9|few|NA
CASSSSGAMNTEAFF
TGTGCCAGCAGCTCTTCAGGGGCGATGAACACTGAAGCTTTCTTT
>15|TRBJ2-7|TRBV7-8|few|NA
CASSLAPSFSYEQYF
TGTGCCAGCAGCTTAGCTCCGTCGTTTTCCTACGAGCAGTACTTC
>14|TRBJ1-6|TRBV6-5|NA|NA
CASSSTPGAAPLHF
TGTGCCAGCAGTTCCACTCCGGGGGCTGCACCCCTCCACTTT
>16|TRBJ2-5|TRBV27|NA|TRBD2
CASRGLAGVYQETQYF
TGTGCCAGTCGGGGACTAGCGGGAGTCTACCAAGAGACCCAGTACTTC
>19|TRBJ2-1|TRBV12-3/TRBV12-4|NA|TRBD2
CASSLPDGLAGGRYNEQFF
TGTGCCAGCAGTTTACCGGATGGACTAGCGGGGGGCAGGTACAATGAGCAGTTCTTC
>13|TRBJ1-1|TRBV6-1|NA|NA
CASQTATNTEAFF
TGTGCCAGCCAGACAGCTACGAACACTGAAGCTTTCTTT
>17|TRBJ2-5|TRBV7-6|once|NA
CASSLSFGLGSQETQYF
TGTGCCAGCAGCTTATCCTTTGGGTTGGGTTCTCAAGAGACCCAGTACTTC
>14|TRBJ2-3|TRBV20-1|NA|NA
CSAPGGVGTDTQYF
TGCAGTGCTCCCGGGGGAGTAGGAACAGATACGCAGTATTTT
>12|TRBJ2-3|TRBV12-3/TRBV12-4|few|NA
CASSDTTDTQYF
TGTGCCAGCAGCGATACCACAGATACGCAGTATTTT
>14|TRBJ2-5|TRBV9|few|NA
CASSVDAGKRTQYF
TGTGCCAGCAGCGTAGACGCGGGTAAGAGGACCCAGTACTTC
>14|TRBJ2-3|TRBV14|few|NA
CASSQGQPPSTQYF
TGTGCCAGCAGCCAAGGACAGCCACCTTCAACGCAGTATTTT
>17|TRBJ1-2|TRBV10-3|NA|TRBD1
CAISEFNRDRAIYGYTF
TGTGCCATCAGTGAGTTCAACAGGGACAGGGCTATCTATGGCTACACCTTC
>13|TRBJ2-5|TRBV5-1|NA|TRBD1
CASSLQGLETQYF
TGCGCCAGCAGCTTACAGGGGTTAGAGACCCAGTACTTC
>15|TRBJ1-2|TRBV7-2|many|NA
CASSLARRGLHGYTF
TGTGCCAGCAGCTTAGCGCGCCGCGGACTCCATGGCTACACCTTC
>14|TRBJ2-5|TRBV15|NA|NA
CATSGRPLTETQYF
TGTGCCACCAGCGGTAGGCCCCTGACCGAGACCCAGTACTTC
>12|TRBJ2-3|TRBV6-5|NA|NA
CASSLQGHTQYF
TGTGCCAGCAGTCTACAGGGTCATACGCAGTATTTT
>13|TRBJ2-7|TRBV27|NA|NA
CASSYIPSYEQYF
TGTGCCAGCAGCTATATCCCCTCCTACGAGCAGTACTTC
>15|TRBJ2-7|TRBV5-1|NA|NA
CASSPGSTSSYEQYF
TGCGCCAGCAGCCCCGGTTCCACCAGCTCCTACGAGCAGTACTTC
>15|TRBJ2-6|TRBV7-2|few|NA
CASSLDTSGANVLTF
TGTGCCAGCAGCCTGGATACCTCTGGGGCCAACGTCCTGACTTTC
>13|TRBJ1-4|TRBV20-1|NA|NA
CSARDLQTEKLFF
TGCAGTGCTAGAGATCTACAGACCGAAAAACTGTTTTTT
>10|TRBJ2-3|TRBV20-1|few|NA
CSARPDTQYF
TGCAGTGCTAGACCAGATACGCAGTATTTT
>17|TRBJ1-4|TRBV5-1|many|TRBD1
CASSLSSMTGPNEKLFF
TGCGCCAGCAGCTTGTCTTCGATGACAGGGCCAAATGAAAAACTGTTTTTT
>18|TRBJ2-7|TRBV20-1|NA|TRBD1
CSARDPPGQGPSSYEQYF
TGCAGTGCTAGAGATCCTCCGGGACAGGGACCATCCTCCTACGAGCAGTACTTC
>14|TRBJ2-7|TRBV15|NA|NA
CATRRRGSAYEQYF
TGTGCCACTCGACGCAGGGGTTCGGCCTACGAGCAGTACTTC
>15|TRBJ2-1|TRBV15|few|NA
CATSSPPGQGVEQFF
TGTGCCACCAGCAGTCCCCCGGGACAAGGAGTTGAGCAGTTCTTC
>13|TRBJ2-4|TRBV20-1|NA|NA
CSATSATLYIQYF
TGCAGTGCCACCTCGGCGACACTTTACATTCAGTACTTC
>14|TRBJ2-1|TRBV29-1|few|TRBD1
CSVAPGQGYNEQFF
TGCAGCGTTGCCCCGGGACAGGGCTACAATGAGCAGTTCTTC
>16|TRBJ2-3|TRBV4-1|many|NA
CASSQDRGLSTDTQYF
TGCGCCAGCAGCCAAGATCGGGGGCTTAGCACAGATACGCAGTATTTT
>16|TRBJ2-1|TRBV5-1|many|TRBD2
CASSLGVNSGGGEQFF
TGCGCCAGCAGCTTGGGGGTAAATAGCGGGGGAGGTGAGCAGTTCTTC
>14|TRBJ2-3|TRBV28|NA|NA
CASSVPASTDTQYF
TGTGCCAGCTCTGTTCCAGCGAGCACAGATACGCAGTATTTT
>13|TRBJ1-1|TRBV4-3|few|NA
CASSLAPDTEAFF
TGCGCCAGCAGCCTAGCACCTGACACTGAAGCTTTCTTT
>15|TRBJ2-7|TRBV4-3|few|NA
CASSQVTGISYEQYF
TGCGCCAGCAGCCAAGTAACAGGGATCTCCTACGAGCAGTACTTC
>18|TRBJ2-2|TRBV7-3|NA|NA
CASSLSFLESSNTGELFF
TGTGCCAGCAGCTTAAGTTTTCTGGAATCTTCGAACACCGGGGAGCTGTTTTTT
>17|TRBJ2-7|TRBV4-2|NA|TRBD1
CASSLLSRQGSSYEQYF
TGTGCCAGCAGCCTATTATCTAGACAGGGGAGCTCCTACGAGCAGTACTTC
>11|TRBJ1-2|TRBV9|NA|NA
CASWSNYGYTF
TGTGCCAGCTGGAGTAACTATGGCTACACCTTC
>14|TRBJ2-3|TRBV12-3/TRBV12-4|few|TRBD1
CASSGQGVTDTQYF
TGTGCCAGCAGCGGACAGGGGGTCACAGATACGCAGTATTTT
>15|TRBJ2-3|TRBV20-1|NA|TRBD2
CSANPGLAGADTQYF
TGCAGTGCTAATCCGGGACTAGCGGGGGCAGATACGCAGTATTTT
>16|TRBJ2-1|TRBV5-1|few|TRBD1
CASSSYRGGTDNEQFF
TGCGCCAGCAGCTCCTACAGGGGTGGTACGGACAATGAGCAGTTCTTC